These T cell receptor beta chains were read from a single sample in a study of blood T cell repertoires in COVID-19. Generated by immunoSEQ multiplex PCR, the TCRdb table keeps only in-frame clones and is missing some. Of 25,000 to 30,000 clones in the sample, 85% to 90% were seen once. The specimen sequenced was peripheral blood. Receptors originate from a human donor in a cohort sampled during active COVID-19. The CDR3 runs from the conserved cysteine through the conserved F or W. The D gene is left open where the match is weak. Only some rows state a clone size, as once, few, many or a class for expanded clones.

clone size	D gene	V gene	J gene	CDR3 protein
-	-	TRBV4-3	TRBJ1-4	CASSQDWVAAADEKLFF
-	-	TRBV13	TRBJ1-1	CATRPLTGSTEAFF
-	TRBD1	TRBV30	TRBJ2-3	CAWAGGVGTDTQYF
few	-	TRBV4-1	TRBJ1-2	CASSPPGDWDRGYTF
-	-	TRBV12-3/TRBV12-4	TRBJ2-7	CASSLYGYEQYF
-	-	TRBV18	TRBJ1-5	CASSPGGDRNQPQHF
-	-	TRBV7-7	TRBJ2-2	CASSSTGNTGELFF
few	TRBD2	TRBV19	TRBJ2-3	CASSPRGGLTDTQYF
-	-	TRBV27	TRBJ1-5	CASSLTGRLQPQHF
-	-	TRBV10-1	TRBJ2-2	CASSEEAGAAELFF
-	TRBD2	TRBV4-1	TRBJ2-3	CASSLGGGGQDTQYF
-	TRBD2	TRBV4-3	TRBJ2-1	CASSQRASGRYEQFF
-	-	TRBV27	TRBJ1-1	CASRIQGNTEAFF
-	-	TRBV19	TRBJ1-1	CASSIPRGNTEAFF
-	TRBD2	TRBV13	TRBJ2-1	CASSFGTSSYNEQFF
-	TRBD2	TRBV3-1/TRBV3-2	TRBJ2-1	CASSHAGVSYNEQFF
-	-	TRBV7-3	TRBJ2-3	CASSLSRVGTQYF
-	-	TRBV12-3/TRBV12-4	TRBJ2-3	CASRLGWTDTQYF
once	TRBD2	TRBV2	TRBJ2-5	CASKMGLAGGRETQYF
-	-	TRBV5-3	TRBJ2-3	CARRAAVDTQYF
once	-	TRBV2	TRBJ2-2	CASTKTGIGELFF
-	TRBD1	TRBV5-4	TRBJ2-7	CASNPGQGASYEQYF
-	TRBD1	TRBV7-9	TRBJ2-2	CASTRDRDTRELFF
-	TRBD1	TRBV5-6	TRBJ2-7	CASSLLDRAYEQYF
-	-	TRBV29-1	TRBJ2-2	CSGLRSYTGELFF
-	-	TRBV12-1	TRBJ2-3	CASSFGAGPDSTDTQYF
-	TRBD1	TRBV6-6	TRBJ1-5	CASSYGLDRGNQPQHF
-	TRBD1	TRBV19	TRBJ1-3	CASSMLPGQGNTIYF
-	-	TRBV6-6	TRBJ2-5	CAATNGGLETQYF
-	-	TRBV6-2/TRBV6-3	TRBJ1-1	CASSSSGVGTEAFF
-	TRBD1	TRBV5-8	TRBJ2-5	CASSPGQGGPQETQYF
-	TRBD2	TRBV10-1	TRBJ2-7	CASSEVRGDSYEQYF
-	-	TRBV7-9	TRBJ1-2	CASSLARQGPYGYTF
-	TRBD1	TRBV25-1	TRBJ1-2	CASSADRGLKGYTF
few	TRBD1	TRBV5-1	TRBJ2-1	CASSPTGTGDPDEQFF
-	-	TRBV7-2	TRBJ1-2	CASSLQQRYGYTF
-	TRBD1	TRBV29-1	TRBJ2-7	CSALTGAYEQYF
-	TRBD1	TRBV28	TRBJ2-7	CASRQTGNSYEQYF
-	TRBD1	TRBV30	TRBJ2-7	CAWDRGDYEQYF
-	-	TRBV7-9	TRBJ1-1	CATKQGAEAFF